These T cell receptor beta chains were read from a single sample in a study of cytomegalovirus exposure and HLA in healthy donors. The assay was immunoSEQ multiplex PCR, and TCRdb's table has in-frame clones only and misses some. The table lists about 190,000 clones, about four fifths of them singletons. The sample was PBMCs. The receptor source for this set is a male donor in good health and CMV-seronegative. CDR3s include the opening cysteine and the closing phenylalanine or tryptophan. A D gene is named only where the DNA matches it firmly. A clone size is listed for some rows: how often the clone was seen (once, few, many), or a class if it is expanded.

D gene: TRBD2; J gene: TRBJ2-5; clone size: NA; V gene: TRBV11-2; CDR3 DNA: TGTGCCAGCAGCTTCCAAGCGGGGAAAGAGACCCAGTACTTC; CDR3 protein: CASSFQAGKETQYF
D gene: TRBD2; J gene: TRBJ2-2; clone size: NA; V gene: TRBV6-5; CDR3 DNA: TGTGCCAGCAGGAGCGGGACGAACACCGGGGAGCTGTTTTTT; CDR3 protein: CASRSGTNTGELFF
D gene: TRBD1; J gene: TRBJ1-6; clone size: NA; V gene: TRBV5-8; CDR3 DNA: TGTGCCAGCAGCTTGGACAGGGGTTTGGGTAATTCACCCCTCCACTTT; CDR3 protein: CASSLDRGLGNSPLHF
D gene: NA; J gene: TRBJ2-5; clone size: NA; V gene: TRBV6-5; CDR3 DNA: TGTGCCAGCAGTATGGACCGGGGGACCCAGTACTTC; CDR3 protein: CASSMDRGTQYF
D gene: TRBD2; J gene: TRBJ2-1; clone size: NA; V gene: TRBV7-9; CDR3 DNA: TGTTCCAGCAGCTTAGGGATAGCGGGGAACTACAATGAGCAGTTCTTC; CDR3 protein: CSSSLGIAGNYNEQFF
D gene: NA; J gene: TRBJ2-7; clone size: NA; V gene: TRBV11-2; CDR3 DNA: TGTGCCAGCAGCTTAGATTATGAGCAGTACTTC; CDR3 protein: CASSLDYEQYF
D gene: TRBD1; J gene: TRBJ1-2; clone size: NA; V gene: TRBV5-1; CDR3 DNA: TGCGCCAGCAGCACCGGACAGGGACCATATGGCTACACCTTC; CDR3 protein: CASSTGQGPYGYTF
D gene: TRBD2; J gene: TRBJ2-3; clone size: NA; V gene: TRBV4-3; CDR3 DNA: TGCGCCAGCAGCCAAGAGTCTAGCGGGGGAGGAATGGATACGCAGTATTTT; CDR3 protein: CASSQESSGGGMDTQYF
D gene: TRBD1; J gene: TRBJ2-5; clone size: NA; V gene: TRBV7-7; CDR3 DNA: TGTGCTAGCAGCTTAGTTGGGGACAGGGAAATCCAGTACTTC; CDR3 protein: CASSLVGDREIQYF
D gene: NA; J gene: TRBJ2-5; clone size: NA; V gene: TRBV9; CDR3 DNA: TGTGCCAGCAGCCGCGGGCAGCGGTTCGAGACCCAGTACTTC; CDR3 protein: CASSRGQRFETQYF
D gene: TRBD1; J gene: TRBJ1-2; clone size: NA; V gene: TRBV7-2; CDR3 DNA: TGTGCCAGCAGCTTAGCGCCGGGACAGGCGTATGGCTACACCTTC; CDR3 protein: CASSLAPGQAYGYTF
D gene: NA; J gene: TRBJ1-5; clone size: once; V gene: TRBV30; CDR3 DNA: TGTGCCTGGAGCGCCGCGGGGAGGGGGCCCCAGCATTTT; CDR3 protein: CAWSAAGRGPQHF
D gene: TRBD1; J gene: TRBJ1-1; clone size: few; V gene: TRBV29-1; CDR3 DNA: TGCAGCGTTGCCTACCGGGACAGATGGGGCACTGAAGCTTTCTTT; CDR3 protein: CSVAYRDRWGTEAFF
D gene: NA; J gene: TRBJ2-3; clone size: NA; V gene: TRBV18; CDR3 DNA: TGTGCCAGCTCACCGGCAAACAGTCTCCCGGGGGGCACAGATACGCAGTATTTT; CDR3 protein: CASSPANSLPGGTDTQYF
D gene: NA; J gene: TRBJ1-3; clone size: NA; V gene: TRBV11-2; CDR3 DNA: TGTGCCAGCAGCTTAGGGGCAGGTGGAAACACCATATATTTT; CDR3 protein: CASSLGAGGNTIYF
D gene: TRBD1; J gene: TRBJ2-3; clone size: NA; V gene: TRBV5-6; CDR3 DNA: TGTGCCAGCAGCTTGTACAGGGGACCGGATACGCAGTATTTT; CDR3 protein: CASSLYRGPDTQYF